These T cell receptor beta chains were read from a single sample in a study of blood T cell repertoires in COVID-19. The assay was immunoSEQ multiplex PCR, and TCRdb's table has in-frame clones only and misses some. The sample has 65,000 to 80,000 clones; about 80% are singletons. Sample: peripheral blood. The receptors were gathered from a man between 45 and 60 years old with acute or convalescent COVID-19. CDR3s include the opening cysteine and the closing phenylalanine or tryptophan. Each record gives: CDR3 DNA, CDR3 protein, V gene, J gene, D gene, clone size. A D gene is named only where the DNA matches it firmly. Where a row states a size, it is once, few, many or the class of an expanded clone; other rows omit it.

TGTGCCAGCAGCTTGTTCACGGGAAGCAATCAGCCCCAGCATTTT	CASSLFTGSNQPQHF	TRBV5-5	TRBJ1-5	NA	NA
TGTGCCAGCACAGAGCCTAAAGGGGGAGAAACGCAGTATTTT	CASTEPKGGETQYF	TRBV7-9	TRBJ2-3	NA	NA
TGTGCCAGTAGTATTGGGGGGGCCGGCTATGGCTACACCTTC	CASSIGGAGYGYTF	TRBV19	TRBJ1-2	NA	NA
TGTGCCAGCAGCCCTCGGGAGTTGGGGGAAGATACGCAGTATTTT	CASSPRELGEDTQYF	TRBV7-2	TRBJ2-3	NA	NA
TGTGCCAGCTCACCAAGGGGGACAGAGACCCAGTACTTC	CASSPRGTETQYF	TRBV18	TRBJ2-5	NA	NA
TGTGCCAGCAGCTTATATCGGGGGGCTTTCGACGAGCAGTACTTC	CASSLYRGAFDEQYF	TRBV7-9	TRBJ2-7	NA	NA
TGTGCCAGTGAGGAGCTTCCAGGGGAAACTGAAGCTTTCTTT	CASEELPGETEAFF	TRBV19	TRBJ1-1	NA	few
TGTGCCAGCAGCGCGACAGGGAGGAGTAATTCACCCCTCCACTTT	CASSATGRSNSPLHF	TRBV7-3	TRBJ1-6	TRBD1	few
TGTGCCATCAGTGTTAACAGGGAGAGTGGCTACACCTTC	CAISVNRESGYTF	TRBV10-3	TRBJ1-2	NA	NA
TGTGCCAGCCCCCGAGGGCAGAACACTGAAGCTTTCTTT	CASPRGQNTEAFF	TRBV3-1/TRBV3-2	TRBJ1-1	NA	NA
TGTGCCAGCAGTGGGACGGGGGGATACGAGCAGTACTTC	CASSGTGGYEQYF	TRBV12-3/TRBV12-4	TRBJ2-7	TRBD2	NA
TGTGCCAGCAGCACCCTGGGACAGGACCCCCGTGCGTACTTC	CASSTLGQDPRAYF	TRBV5-6	TRBJ2-7	TRBD1	NA
TGTGCCAGCAGACCTTTCCGACGGGTCGAGCAGTACTTC	CASRPFRRVEQYF	TRBV28	TRBJ2-7	NA	NA
TGCAGCGTTGGTAGCGGGGCTGGGGCCAACGTCCTGACTTTC	CSVGSGAGANVLTF	TRBV29-1	TRBJ2-6	TRBD2	NA
TGTGCCAGTAGTCGAGAACAGGGGAGGAACACTGAAGCTTTCTTT	CASSREQGRNTEAFF	TRBV19	TRBJ1-1	TRBD1	NA
TGTGCCAGCTCACCAGTGCGGGGGAACACTGAAGCTTTCTTT	CASSPVRGNTEAFF	TRBV18	TRBJ1-1	NA	NA
TGTGCCAGCAGCAAGCCTTCGGGAAAAGCAACTAATGAAAAACTGTTTTTT	CASSKPSGKATNEKLFF	TRBV21-1	TRBJ1-4	NA	NA
TGTGCCAGCAGCCCCGGGACTAGCGGGCTGAACACCGGGGAGCTGTTTTTT	CASSPGTSGLNTGELFF	TRBV7-2	TRBJ2-2	TRBD2	NA
TGTGCCTGGAGTGCTCCGGACACCATAGTGTCGGCCCAGCATTTT	CAWSAPDTIVSAQHF	TRBV30	TRBJ1-5	NA	NA
TGTGCCAGCATTCGGGGAGTTGGCTCCTACGAGCAGTACTTC	CASIRGVGSYEQYF	TRBV28	TRBJ2-7	NA	NA
TGCGCCAGCAGCTTGAGGGCTAGCGGAGACGAGCAGTACTTC	CASSLRASGDEQYF	TRBV5-1	TRBJ2-7	TRBD2	NA
TGTGCCAGCAGCCAAGCAGGGGGAGCATCAGATACGCAGTATTTT	CASSQAGGASDTQYF	TRBV4-2	TRBJ2-3	TRBD1	NA
TGTGCCAGCAGTCCAACAGGGGTAAAACTGTTTTTT	CASSPTGVKLFF	TRBV28	TRBJ1-4	TRBD1	NA
TGTGCCAGCAGTGAGCTCAGGGTTAATTCACCCCTCCACTTT	CASSELRVNSPLHF	TRBV25-1	TRBJ1-6	NA	NA
TGTGCCATCACTTTTGGGACAGCTCCTGGAAACACCATATATTTT	CAITFGTAPGNTIYF	TRBV10-3	TRBJ1-3	TRBD1	NA
TGTGCCAGCAGCTTAACAACAGGGGGTTCGAGGACCCAGTACTTC	CASSLTTGGSRTQYF	TRBV5-6	TRBJ2-5	TRBD1	NA
TGCAGTGCTAGTAAAGGTGCAGCGAATAATGAAAAACTGTTTTTT	CSASKGAANNEKLFF	TRBV20-1	TRBJ1-4	NA	NA
TGCGCCAGCAGTTTTACAGTTCCCGAGGGAGGGGAGCTGTTTTTT	CASSFTVPEGGELFF	TRBV5-1	TRBJ2-2	NA	NA
TGTGCCAGCAGTTTGGGACAGCAATACGAGCAGTACTTC	CASSLGQQYEQYF	TRBV6-2/TRBV6-3	TRBJ2-7	TRBD1	NA
TGTGCCAGCACCACAGGGGGCCTCGGTGAAAAACTGTTTTTT	CASTTGGLGEKLFF	TRBV28	TRBJ1-4	TRBD1	NA
TGTGCCAGCAGCAATCGAGCTGAAGCTTTCTTT	CASSNRAEAFF	TRBV21-1	TRBJ1-1	NA	NA